This T cell receptor (beta chain) stems from a study of blood T cell repertoires in COVID-19. How the authors handled the data: Reference gene primer amplification gave nucleated cell count estimates. TCRdb's table, derived via immunoSEQ multiplex PCR, lists solely in-frame clones and lacks some. D and trimming were read from the DNA, whereas the V and J calls and clone size are those reported in that table. This sample has roughly 39,000 clones, with more than 85% found just once. Germline V gene data show CDR1 as SGHTA and CDR2 as FQGNSA. The CDR3 totals 16 residues. Trimming cost V 2 bases and J 4 bases; bases outside gene matches: 6.

This sequence was found in a man aged 50 or older in a cohort sampled during active COVID-19. Sequencing was carried out using peripheral blood. This chain uses TRBV7-2 with TRBJ2-7; 12 bases line up with TRBD1. The CDR3 protein is CASSLLGQGASYEQYF. DNA of the CDR3: TGTGCCAGCAGCTTACTGGGACAGGGGGCATCTTACGAGCAGTACTTC.